The 9 T cell receptor beta chains below were found in one sample sequenced in a study of blood T cells in healthy people across ages. It was with a sample-barcoded 5' primer and a J-beta primer mix that a second PCR of about 6 to 12 cycles was run. TCRdb passed the 5' RACE reads through MiXCR, listing each CDR3 protein once. Among 1.5 million to 2 million distinct CDR3 sequences listed, about 31% were seen once. Sequenced material: blood. The receptors shown here come from a woman in her thirties in good health.

The chain joins TRBV2 to TRBJ1-6; TRBD1 might be the D (6 bases). Germline assignment: CDR1 SNHLY and CDR2 FYNNEI. The ends were cut back, 1 base at V and 9 bases at J, with 10 bases in the middle. CDR3 length: 14 amino acids. The CDR3: CASSEGQESSPLHF. In DNA form, the CDR3 reads TGTGCCAGCAGTGAAGGACAGGAGAGTTCACCCCTCCACTTT.

The V and J genes are TRBV7-2 and TRBJ2-1; TRBD1 matches 9 bases. This CDR3 has 13 amino acids. Trimming cost V 2 bases and J 16 bases; bases outside gene matches: 9. The germline CDR1 and CDR2 sequences are SGHTA and FQGNSA. The CDR3 bases are TGTGCCAGCAGCTTAATCAGACAGGGGGAACACTTCTTC. It encodes CASSLIRQGEHFF.

The chain carries TRBV5-1 and TRBJ2-7, with 10 bases fitting TRBD2. Trimming cost V 1 base and J 2 bases; bases outside gene matches: 21. The CDR3 is 21 residues long. Germline loops: CDR1 SGHRS, CDR2 YFSETQ. The CDR3 nucleotides read TGCGCCAGCAGCTTGTGGCCCCCCCAGCCGTCAGCGGGAGGGATAACCTACGAGCAGTACTTC. Translated, it gives CASSLWPPQPSAGGITYEQYF.

The chain recombines TRBV5-6 with TRBJ2-1; perhaps D is TRBD1 or TRBD2 (5 bases each). This CDR3 region has 12 residues. V gave up 0 bases and J gave up 15 bases, with 13 bases separating them. Germline V gives CDR1 SGHDT, CDR2 YYEEEE. The CDR3 DNA follows: TGTGCCAGCAGCTTGGGGGGCTCAGGAGGGTTCTTC. As protein: CASSLGGSGGFF.

On this clonotype itself: A clone one base away is much larger, so this may be a read error. The CDR3, as DNA: TGCAGCGTTGAAGCGGGGACTAGCTTTGATACGCAGTATTTT. Its translation is CSVEAGTSFDTQYF. V is TRBV29-1 and J is TRBJ2-3; 9 bases align to TRBD2. The CDR3 extends over 14 amino acids. Per the germline V gene, CDR1 is SQVTM and CDR2 is ANQGSEA. J gave up 6 bases and V 1 base, and 5 bases lay outside the gene matches.

A word on this clonotype: A much bigger clone sits one base away, suggesting this may be a read error. The V and J genes are TRBV28 and TRBJ2-1; 12 bases are shared with TRBD2. Germline V gene lookup returns CDR1 MDHEN and CDR2 SYDVKM. The CDR3 spans 15 residues. Trimming took 5 bases from V and 5 from J; bases not matched to a gene: 4. CDR3 sequence (DNA): TGTGCCAGCAGTCATCGGACTAGCGGGAACAATGAGCAGTTCTTC. It is translated as CASSHRTSGNNEQFF.

This clonotype was detected a few times. The gene calls are TRBV20-1 and TRBJ2-7; 11 nucleotides agree with TRBD1. Germline V CDR1 and CDR2: DFQATT, SNEGSKA (reference sequence). J lost 4 bases, V lost 0 bases, and 5 bases had no gene match. This CDR3 region has 15 residues. Here the CDR3 DNA reads TGCAGTGCTAGAGATCAGGGGACAGGGGGGTACGAGCAGTACTTC. Its translation: CSARDQGTGGYEQYF.

V is TRBV6-5 and J is TRBJ2-5; D unresolved. The J call may be wrong; the DNA end is better matched by TRBJ2-7. Germline V gene data show CDR1 as MNHEY and CDR2 as SVGAGI. There are 15 residues in the CDR3. The CDR3 DNA follows: TGTGCCAGCAGACCTCGGACGGAGTACATATACGAGCAGTACTTC. Its translation: CASRPRTEYIYEQYF.

Regarding this clonotype: One junction end disagrees with the germline gene, perhaps due to a read error. V gene TRBV12-3 or TRBV12-4 combines with J gene TRBJ2-3, with TRBD2 matching 7 bases. CDR3 length: 12 amino acids. The CDR3 DNA reads as TGTGCCAGCCGGGGGGTAACAGATACGGAGTATTTT. Translated: CASRGVTDTEYF.